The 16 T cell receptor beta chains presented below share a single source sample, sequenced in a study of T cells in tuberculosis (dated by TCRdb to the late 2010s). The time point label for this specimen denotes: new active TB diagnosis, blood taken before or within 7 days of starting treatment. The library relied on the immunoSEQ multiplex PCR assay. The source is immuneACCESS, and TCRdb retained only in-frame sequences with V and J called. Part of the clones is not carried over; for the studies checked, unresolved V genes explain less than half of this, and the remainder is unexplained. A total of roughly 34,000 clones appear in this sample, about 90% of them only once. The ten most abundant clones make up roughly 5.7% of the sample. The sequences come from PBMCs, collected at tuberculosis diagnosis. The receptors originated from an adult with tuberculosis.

The CDR3 loop reads CASSSGRVYEQYF. CDR3 coding DNA: TGCGCCAGCAGTTCAGGAAGAGTCTACGAGCAGTACTTC. The chain uses TRBV10-1 and TRBJ2-7; D gene ambiguous. V was pared by 5 bases and J by 3 bases, with 11 bases between. This CDR3 comprises 13 residues. Germline CDR1 WNHNN, CDR2 SYGVQD (reference sequence).

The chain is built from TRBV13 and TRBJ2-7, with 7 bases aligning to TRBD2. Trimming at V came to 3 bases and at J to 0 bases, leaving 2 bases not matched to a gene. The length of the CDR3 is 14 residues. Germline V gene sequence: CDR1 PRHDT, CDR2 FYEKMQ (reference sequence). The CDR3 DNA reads TGTGCCAGCAGCTTTCGCGGGAGCTCCTACGAGCAGTACTTC. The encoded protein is CASSFRGSSYEQYF. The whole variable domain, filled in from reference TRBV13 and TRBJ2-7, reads AAGVIQSPRHLIKEKRETATLKCYPIPRHDTVYWYQQGPGQDPQFLISFYEKMQSDKGSIPDRFSAQQFSDYHSELNMSSLELGDSALYFCASSFRGSSYEQYFGPGTRLTVT.

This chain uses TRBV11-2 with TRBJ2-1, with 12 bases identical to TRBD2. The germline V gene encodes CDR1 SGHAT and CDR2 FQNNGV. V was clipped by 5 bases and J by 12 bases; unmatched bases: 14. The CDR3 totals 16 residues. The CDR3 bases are TGTGCCAGCAGCCCCCAGTCGAGGCTAGCGGGAGGGCGGCAGTTCTTC. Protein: CASSPQSRLAGGRQFF.

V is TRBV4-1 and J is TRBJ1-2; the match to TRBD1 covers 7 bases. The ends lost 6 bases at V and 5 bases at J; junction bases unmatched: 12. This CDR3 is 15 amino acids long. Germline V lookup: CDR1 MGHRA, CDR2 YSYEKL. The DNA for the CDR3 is TGCGCCAGCAGGTACTATGGAACAGGGGCATATGGCTACACCTTC. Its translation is CASRYYGTGAYGYTF.

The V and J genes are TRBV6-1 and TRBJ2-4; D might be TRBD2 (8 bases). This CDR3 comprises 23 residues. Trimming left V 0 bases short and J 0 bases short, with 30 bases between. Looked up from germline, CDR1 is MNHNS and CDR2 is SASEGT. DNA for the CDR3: TGTGCCAGCAGTGAAGCCGGGGGGGGCAGGGGGGGACCGCTTGCTCTAGCCAAAAACATTCAGTACTTC. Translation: CASSEAGGGRGGPLALAKNIQYF.

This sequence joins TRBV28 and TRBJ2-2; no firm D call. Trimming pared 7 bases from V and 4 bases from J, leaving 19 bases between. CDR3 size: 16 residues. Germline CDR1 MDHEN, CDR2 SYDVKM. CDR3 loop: CASIKIGQGGTGELFF. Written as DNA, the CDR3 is TGTGCCAGCATTAAGATAGGTCAAGGCGGCACCGGGGAGCTGTTTTTT.

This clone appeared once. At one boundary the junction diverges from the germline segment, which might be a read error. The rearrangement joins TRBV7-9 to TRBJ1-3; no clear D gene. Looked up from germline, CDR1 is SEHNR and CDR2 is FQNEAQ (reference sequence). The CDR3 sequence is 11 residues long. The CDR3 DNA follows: TGTGCCAGCAGCTTAGATCAGATCCCGGGTTTT. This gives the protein CASSLDQIPGF. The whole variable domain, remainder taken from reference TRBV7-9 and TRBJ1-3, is DTGVSQNPRHKITKRGQNVTFRCDPISEHNRLYWYRQTLGQGPEFLTYFQNEAQLEKSRLLSDRFSAERPKGSFSTLEIQRTEQGDSAMYLCASSLDQIPGFGEGSWLTVV.

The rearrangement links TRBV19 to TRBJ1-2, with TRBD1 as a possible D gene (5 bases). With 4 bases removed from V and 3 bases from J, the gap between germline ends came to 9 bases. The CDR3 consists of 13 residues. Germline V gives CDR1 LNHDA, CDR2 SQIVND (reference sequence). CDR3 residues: CASSTFRDYGYTF. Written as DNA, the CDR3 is TGTGCCAGTAGTACTTTCAGGGACTATGGCTACACCTTC.

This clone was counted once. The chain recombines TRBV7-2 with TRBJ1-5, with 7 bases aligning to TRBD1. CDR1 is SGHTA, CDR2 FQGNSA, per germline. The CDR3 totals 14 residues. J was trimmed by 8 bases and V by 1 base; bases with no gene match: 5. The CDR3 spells CASSLDRGPEPQHF. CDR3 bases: TGTGCCAGCAGCTTAGATAGGGGGCCCGAGCCCCAGCATTTT.

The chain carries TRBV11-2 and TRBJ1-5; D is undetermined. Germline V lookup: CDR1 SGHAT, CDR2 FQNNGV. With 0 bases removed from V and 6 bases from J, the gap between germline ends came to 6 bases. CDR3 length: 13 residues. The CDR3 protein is CASSLDRGQPQHF. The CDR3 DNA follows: TGTGCCAGCAGCTTAGATCGAGGTCAGCCCCAGCATTTT.

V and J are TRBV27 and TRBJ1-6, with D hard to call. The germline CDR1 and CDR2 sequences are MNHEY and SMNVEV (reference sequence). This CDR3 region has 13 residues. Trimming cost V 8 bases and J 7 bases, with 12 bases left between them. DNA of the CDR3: TGTGCCAGCGCCACGTCCGGGAATTCACCCCTCCACTTT. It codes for CASATSGNSPLHF.

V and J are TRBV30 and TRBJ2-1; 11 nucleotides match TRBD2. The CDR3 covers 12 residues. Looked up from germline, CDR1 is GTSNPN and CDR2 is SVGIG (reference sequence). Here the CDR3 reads CALAGGNNEQFF. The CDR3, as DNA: TGTGCTTTAGCGGGAGGGAACAATGAGCAGTTCTTC.

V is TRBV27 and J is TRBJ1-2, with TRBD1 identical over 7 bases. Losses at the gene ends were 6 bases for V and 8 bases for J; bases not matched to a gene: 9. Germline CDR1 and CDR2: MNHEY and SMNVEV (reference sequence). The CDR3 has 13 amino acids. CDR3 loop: CASRLEGAEGYTF. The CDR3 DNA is TGTGCCAGCAGGTTGGAGGGGGCTGAGGGCTACACCTTC.

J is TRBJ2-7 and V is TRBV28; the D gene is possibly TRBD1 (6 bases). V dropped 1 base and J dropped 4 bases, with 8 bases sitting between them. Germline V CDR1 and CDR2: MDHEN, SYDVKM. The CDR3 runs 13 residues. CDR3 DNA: TGTGCCAGCAGTTTATTCGACAGGTACGAGCAGTACTTC. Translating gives CASSLFDRYEQYF.

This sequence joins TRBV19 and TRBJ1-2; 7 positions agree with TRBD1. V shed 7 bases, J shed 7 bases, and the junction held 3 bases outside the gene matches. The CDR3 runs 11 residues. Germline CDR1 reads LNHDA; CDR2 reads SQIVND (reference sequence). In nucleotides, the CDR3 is TGTGCCAGTATGAGACAGGGTGGCTACACCTTC. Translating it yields CASMRQGGYTF.

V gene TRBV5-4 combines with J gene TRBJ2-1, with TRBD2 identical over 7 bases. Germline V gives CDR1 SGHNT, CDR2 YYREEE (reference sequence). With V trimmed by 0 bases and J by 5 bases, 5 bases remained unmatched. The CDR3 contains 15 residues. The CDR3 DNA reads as TGTGCCAGCAGCTTGGCGGCTAGCGGTGACAATGAGCAGTTCTTC. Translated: CASSLAASGDNEQFF.